This T cell receptor beta chain was documented in a study of T cells after posttransplantation cyclophosphamide. Study-wide points: TRB overlap between skin or GI tissue T cells and blood was limited.

In this sample, this clone turned up many times. What it recognizes is unknown. Clones were read by immunoSEQ multiplex PCR, and TCRdb kept only the in-frame ones, dropping some. The sample shows under 30,000 clones, none of them appearing just once. The CDR3 has 15 residues. V lost 9 bases and J 5 bases, leaving 17 bases between the germline ends. The germline V gene has CDR1 MNHNS and CDR2 SASEGT. This clonotype originated in a woman aged 55-69 years in good health, CMV-negative, and a related stem cell transplant donor. Sequencing input: PBMCs. This chain connects TRBV6-1 to TRBJ1-6, with D unclear. DNA for the CDR3: TGTGCCAGTCAGAGATCAGCGGGTAATAATTCACCCCTCCACTTT. It is translated as CASQRSAGNNSPLHF.